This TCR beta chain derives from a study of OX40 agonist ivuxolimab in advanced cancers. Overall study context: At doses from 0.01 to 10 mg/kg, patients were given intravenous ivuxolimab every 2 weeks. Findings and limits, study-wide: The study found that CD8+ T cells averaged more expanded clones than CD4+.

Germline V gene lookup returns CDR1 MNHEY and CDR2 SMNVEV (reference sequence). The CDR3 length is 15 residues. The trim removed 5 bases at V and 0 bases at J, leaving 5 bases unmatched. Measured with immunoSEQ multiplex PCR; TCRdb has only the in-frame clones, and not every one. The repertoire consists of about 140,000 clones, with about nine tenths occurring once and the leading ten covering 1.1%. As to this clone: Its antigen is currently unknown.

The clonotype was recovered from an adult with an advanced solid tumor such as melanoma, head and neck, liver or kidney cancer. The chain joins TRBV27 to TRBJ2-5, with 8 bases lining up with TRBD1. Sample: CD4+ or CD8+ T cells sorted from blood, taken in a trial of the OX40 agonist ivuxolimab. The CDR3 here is CASSTRTGNQETQYF. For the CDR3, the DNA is TGTGCCAGCAGTACACGGACAGGGAACCAAGAGACCCAGTACTTC.